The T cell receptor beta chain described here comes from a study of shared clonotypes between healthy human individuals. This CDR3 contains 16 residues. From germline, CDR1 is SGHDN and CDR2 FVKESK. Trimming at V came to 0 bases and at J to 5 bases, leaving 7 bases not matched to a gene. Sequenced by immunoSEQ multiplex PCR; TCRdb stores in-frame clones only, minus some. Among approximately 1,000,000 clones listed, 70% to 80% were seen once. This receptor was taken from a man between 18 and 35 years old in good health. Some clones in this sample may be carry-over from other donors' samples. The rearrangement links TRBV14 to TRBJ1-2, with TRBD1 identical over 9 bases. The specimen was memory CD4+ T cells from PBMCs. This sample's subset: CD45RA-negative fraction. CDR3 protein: CASSQDIDGTGYGYTF. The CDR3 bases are TGTGCCAGCAGCCAAGATATCGACGGGACAGGGTATGGCTACACCTTC. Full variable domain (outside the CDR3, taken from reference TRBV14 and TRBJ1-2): EAGVTQFPSHSVIEKGQTVTLRCDPISGHDNLYWYRRVMGKEIKFLLHFVKESKQDESGMPNNRFLAERTGGTYSTLKVQPAELEDSGVYFCASSQDIDGTGYGYTFGSGTRLTVV.